This TCR beta chain was retrieved from a study of blood T cell repertoires in COVID-19. Study-wide background: The study drew acute and convalescent COVID-19 samples from the United States, Italy and Spain.

Authors' processing steps: Researchers report that nucleated cell counts were estimated from reference gene primer amplification. The repertoire was sequenced with immunoSEQ multiplex PCR; TCRdb's copy has only in-frame clones and lacks some. Clone size and the V and J calls come from that table; the DNA yielded D and trimming. The data contain 130,000 to 150,000 clones, approximately 87% of them singletons. The V gene end was trimmed by 6 bases and the J gene end by 0 bases; junction bases not matched to a gene: 7. Germline CDR1 reads MNHEY; CDR2 reads SMNVEV (reference sequence). The CDR3 has 16 amino acids.

V and J are TRBV27 and TRBJ1-4, with TRBD1 matching over 7 bases. This clonotype was obtained from a woman in her forties or fifties with active or convalescent COVID-19. The sample comprised peripheral blood. The DNA of the CDR3 is TGTGCCAGCAGACACGGGACAGCATCAACTAATGAAAAACTGTTTTTT. Protein product: CASRHGTASTNEKLFF.